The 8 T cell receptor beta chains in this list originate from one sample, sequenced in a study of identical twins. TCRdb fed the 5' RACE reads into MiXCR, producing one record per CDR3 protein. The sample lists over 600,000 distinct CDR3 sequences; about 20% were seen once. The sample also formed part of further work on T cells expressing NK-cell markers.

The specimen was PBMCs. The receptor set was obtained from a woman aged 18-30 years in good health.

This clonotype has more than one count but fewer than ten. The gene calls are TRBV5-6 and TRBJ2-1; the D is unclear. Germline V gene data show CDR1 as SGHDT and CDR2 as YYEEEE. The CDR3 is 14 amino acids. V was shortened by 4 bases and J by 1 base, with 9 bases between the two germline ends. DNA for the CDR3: TGTGCCAGCAGCGATAGTCGGTCCTACAATGAGCAGTTCTTC. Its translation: CASSDSRSYNEQFF.

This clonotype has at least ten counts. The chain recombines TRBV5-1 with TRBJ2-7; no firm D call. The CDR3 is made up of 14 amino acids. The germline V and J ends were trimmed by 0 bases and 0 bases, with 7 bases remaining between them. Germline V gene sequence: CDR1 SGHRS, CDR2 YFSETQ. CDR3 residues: CASSLETASYEQYF. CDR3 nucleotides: TGCGCCAGCAGCTTGGAAACGGCCTCCTACGAGCAGTACTTC.

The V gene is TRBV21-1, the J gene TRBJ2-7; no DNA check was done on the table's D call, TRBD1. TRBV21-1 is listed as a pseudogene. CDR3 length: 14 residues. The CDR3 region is CASSPRDRRDEQYF. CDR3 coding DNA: TGTGCCAGCAGCCCCCGGGACAGGCGCGACGAGCAGTACTTC.

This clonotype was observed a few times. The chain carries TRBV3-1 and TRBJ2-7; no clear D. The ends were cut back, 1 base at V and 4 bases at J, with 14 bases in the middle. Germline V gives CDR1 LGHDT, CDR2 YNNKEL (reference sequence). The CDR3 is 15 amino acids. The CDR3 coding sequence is TGTGCCAGCAGCCAAGCCCCCGCCTCGACGTACGAGCAGTACTTC. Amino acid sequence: CASSQAPASTYEQYF.

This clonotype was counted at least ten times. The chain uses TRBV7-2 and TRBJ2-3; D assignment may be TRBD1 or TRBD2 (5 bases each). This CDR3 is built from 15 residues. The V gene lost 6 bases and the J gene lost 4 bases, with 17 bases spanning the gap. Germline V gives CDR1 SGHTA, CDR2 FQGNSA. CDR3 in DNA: TGTGCCAGCAGACTAGGGGCGGTCAGCGCAGATACGCAGTATTTT. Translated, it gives CASRLGAVSADTQYF.

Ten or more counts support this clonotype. CDR3 residues: CSARDNTGSYEQYF. The CDR3 coding sequence is TGCAGTGCTAGAGATAACACAGGGTCCTACGAGCAGTACTTC. V usage is TRBV20-1 and J usage is TRBJ2-7; D is perhaps TRBD1 (6 bases). V was shortened by 0 bases and J by 1 base, with 10 bases between the two germline ends. The CDR3 is 14 residues long. Germline V gene lookup returns CDR1 DFQATT and CDR2 SNEGSKA (reference sequence).

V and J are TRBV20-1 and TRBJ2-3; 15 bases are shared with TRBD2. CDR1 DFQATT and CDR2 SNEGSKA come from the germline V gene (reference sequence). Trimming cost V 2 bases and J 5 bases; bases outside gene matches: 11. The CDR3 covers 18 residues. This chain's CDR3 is CSARPLWTSGGARDTQYF. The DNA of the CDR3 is TGCAGTGCTAGACCACTTTGGACTAGCGGGGGGGCGAGAGATACGCAGTATTTT.

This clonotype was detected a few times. CDR3 DNA: TGCAGTGCTAGTAAGGGGGCGCGTGGCGAGCAGTACTTC. Amino acids: CSASKGARGEQYF. The chain combines TRBV20-1 with TRBJ2-7; 7 bases fit TRBD1. Trimming at V came to 3 bases and at J to 6 bases, leaving 8 bases not matched to a gene. There are 13 residues in the CDR3. Germline V gives CDR1 DFQATT, CDR2 SNEGSKA (reference sequence).